The 29 T cell receptor beta chains given below trace back to one sample, sequenced in a study of T cell responses to AZD1222 COVID-19 vaccine. Using immunoSEQ multiplex PCR, the repertoire was profiled, and TCRdb retains in-frame clones only, with some absent. The table includes approximately 150,000 clones, around 84% detected once. Sequencing used peripheral blood, obtained 28 days after the second AZD1222 dose. Source of these receptors: an adult who received the AZD1222 COVID-19 vaccine.

The chain employs TRBV7-2 and TRBJ1-2; D remains unclear. The length of the CDR3 is 13 residues. The V end lost 5 bases, the J end lost 4 bases, and 11 bases lay between the germline ends. The V gene's germline CDR1 is SGHTA and CDR2 FQGNSA. The CDR3 region is CASSRATVYGYTF. For the CDR3, the DNA is TGTGCCAGCAGCCGGGCGACTGTCTATGGCTACACCTTC.

The V and J genes are TRBV19 and TRBJ1-1, with D unclear. This CDR3 comprises 13 residues. Germline CDR1 and CDR2: LNHDA and SQIVND (reference sequence). Trimming removed 4 bases from V and 3 bases from J, with 9 bases in between. The CDR3 coding sequence is TGTGCCAGTAGTAAGGACGGTTACACTGAAGCTTTCTTT. Translating it yields CASSKDGYTEAFF.

This chain connects TRBV6-1 to TRBJ1-2; D remains ambiguous. Trimming left V 2 bases short and J 8 bases short, with 12 bases between. Germline CDR1 MNHNS, CDR2 SASEGT. The CDR3 contains 13 residues. The CDR3 DNA reads TGTGCCAGCAGTGAACGGGGTGCGAAAGGCTACACCTTC. It is translated as CASSERGAKGYTF.

Written as DNA, the CDR3 is TGTGCCAGCAGTCCACAGGATTACGAGCAGTACTTC. Amino acid sequence: CASSPQDYEQYF. The rearrangement links TRBV6-6 to TRBJ2-7; weak D call: TRBD1 (5 bases). Trimming removed 5 bases at V and 4 bases at J, with 9 bases between. CDR1 is MNHNY and CDR2 is SVGAGI in the germline V gene (reference sequence). The CDR3 totals 12 residues.

This clone appeared once. The chain employs TRBV28 and TRBJ1-5; D remains ambiguous. Germline assignment: CDR1 MDHEN and CDR2 SYDVKM. The CDR3 consists of 15 residues. The germline V and J ends were trimmed by 6 bases and 2 bases, with 14 bases remaining between them. CDR3 nucleotides: TGTGCCAGCAGACTCACTGGGGTAGGCAATCAGCCCCAGCATTTT. Translated, it gives CASRLTGVGNQPQHF.

This sequence joins TRBV20-1 and TRBJ2-3; no definite D call. V dropped 3 bases and J dropped 2 bases, with 3 bases sitting between them. Germline V CDR1 and CDR2: DFQATT, SNEGSKA (reference sequence). This CDR3 contains 11 residues. The chain's CDR3 is CSARATDTQYF. The CDR3, as DNA: TGCAGTGCTAGGGCCACAGATACGCAGTATTTT.

The rearrangement uses TRBV11-2 and TRBJ2-3; 7 bases map to TRBD2. The CDR3 has 16 amino acids. After removal of 3 bases from V and 1 base from J, the junction contained 7 bases not matched to a gene. Germline lookup yields CDR1 SGHAT and CDR2 FQNNGV. CDR3 residues: CASSFFLRGGTDTQYF. The CDR3 nucleotides are TGTGCCAGCAGCTTTTTCCTTCGGGGGGGCACAGATACGCAGTATTTT.

The CDR3 coding sequence is TGCGCCAGCTCCCACGGCCAGGAGAACGAGCAGTACTTC. Its protein is CASSHGQENEQYF. This chain links TRBV10-1 with TRBJ2-7; the D is unclear. The CDR3 totals 13 residues. Trimming removed 8 bases at V and 5 bases at J, with 16 bases between. Germline V gives CDR1 WNHNN, CDR2 SYGVQD (reference sequence).

This clone has just a few counts. The chain carries TRBV6-5 and TRBJ1-5; possibly TRBD1 for D (6 bases). V shed 6 bases and J shed 7 bases, with 13 bases lying between them. CDR3 length equals 13 residues. Germline lookup yields CDR1 MNHEY and CDR2 SVGAGI. The CDR3 DNA reads TGTGCCAGCAGCCCCGGGGGCTTCCAGCCCCAGCATTTT. Its protein product is CASSPGGFQPQHF.

This chain links TRBV7-8 with TRBJ1-6; 7 bases are shared with TRBD1. CDR3 length: 17 amino acids. Germline trimming cut 2 bases from V and 7 bases from J; bases unmatched to any gene: 11. Germline CDR1 and CDR2: SGHVS and FQNEAQ. For the CDR3, the DNA is TGTGCCAGCAGCTTATATCCCCCTGGGACAGACAATTCACCCCTCCACTTT. It encodes CASSLYPPGTDNSPLHF.

The sample holds one count of this clone. The J gene is TRBJ2-7, the V gene TRBV28, with D perhaps TRBD1 or TRBD2 (5 bases each). The CDR3 runs to 18 residues. Trimming pared 3 bases from V and 5 bases from J, leaving 26 bases between. Germline values: CDR1 MDHEN, CDR2 SYDVKM. In DNA form, the CDR3 reads TGTGCCAGCAGTTTTTCCTCCCCCACGTGGCTAGGGGACGACGAGCAGTACTTC. This encodes CASSFSSPTWLGDDEQYF.

The CDR3 nucleotides read TGTGCCAGCAGCCAAGATACTAGCGCCGCCTACAATGAGCAGTTCTTC. This translates into CASSQDTSAAYNEQFF. The V call is TRBV4-2, the J call TRBJ2-1, with 7 bases lining up with TRBD2. Unmatched junction bases numbered 4, after V lost 0 bases and J lost 2 bases. Germline values: CDR1 LGHNA, CDR2 YNFKEQ. The CDR3 totals 16 residues.

This clone was seen once. The chain is built from TRBV20-1 and TRBJ1-1; D not certain. The CDR3 is 13 amino acids. From germline, CDR1 is DFQATT and CDR2 SNEGSKA (reference sequence). Trimming removed 3 bases at V and 5 bases at J, with 13 bases between. CDR3: CSASDLPTTEAFF. Written as DNA, the CDR3 is TGCAGTGCTAGTGACCTCCCGACTACTGAAGCTTTCTTT.

The chain combines TRBV4-1 with TRBJ2-7; D might be TRBD2 (7 bases). V was cut by 1 base and J by 2 bases, with 12 bases left in between. CDR3 length equals 15 residues. Germline lookup yields CDR1 MGHRA and CDR2 YSYEKL. Written as DNA, the CDR3 is TGCGCCAGCAGCCAAGTTGGGGGGGGGCCCTACGAGCAGTACTTC. This sequence encodes CASSQVGGGPYEQYF.

This clone was detected once. The rearrangement joins TRBV2 to TRBJ1-5, with 8 bases matching TRBD1. The trim removed 5 bases at V and 6 bases at J, leaving 6 bases unmatched. CDR1 and CDR2 (germline): SNHLY, FYNNEI. The CDR3 is 14 residues long. This chain's CDR3 is CASSLDRVRQPQHF. The CDR3 bases are TGTGCCAGCAGTCTGGACAGGGTACGTCAGCCCCAGCATTTT.

The chain couples TRBV9 to TRBJ2-1, with D unclear. V was shortened by 3 bases and J by 2 bases, with 12 bases between the two germline ends. The CDR3 runs to 15 residues. Germline V CDR1 and CDR2: SGDLS, YYNGEE. The CDR3 sequence is CASSDGLNTYNEQFF. The CDR3 nucleotides read TGTGCCAGCAGCGACGGGCTAAATACCTACAATGAGCAGTTCTTC.

The gene calls are TRBV7-2 and TRBJ2-3; TRBD2 agrees at 9 bases. Trimming took 4 bases from V and 5 from J; bases not matched to a gene: 7. The CDR3 length is 15 residues. Germline values: CDR1 SGHTA, CDR2 FQGNSA. The CDR3 loop reads CASSSVAGGVDTQYF. The CDR3, as DNA: TGTGCCAGCAGCTCCGTCGCGGGGGGGGTAGATACGCAGTATTTT.

The rearrangement joins TRBV2 to TRBJ2-3; 13 nucleotides align to TRBD2. Germline-derived CDR1 and CDR2 are SNHLY and FYNNEI. With 6 bases clipped from V and 5 bases from J, the junction kept 5 bases outside the gene matches. The CDR3 length is 15 residues. CDR3 DNA sequence: TGTGCCAGCAGCCTGGGACTAGCGGGACTAGATACGCAGTATTTT. Amino acid sequence: CASSLGLAGLDTQYF.

The rearrangement joins TRBV19 to TRBJ2-3; the D gene is possibly TRBD2 (5 bases). From germline, CDR1 is LNHDA and CDR2 SQIVND (reference sequence). The CDR3 totals 16 residues. Trimming cost V 6 bases and J 0 bases, with 16 bases left between them. The DNA of the CDR3 is TGTGCCAGTAGCCCCGGATGGAGAGGGAGCACAGATACGCAGTATTTT. Translating it yields CASSPGWRGSTDTQYF.

This chain uses TRBV12-3 or TRBV12-4 with TRBJ1-5, with D unclear. V lost 4 bases and J lost 9, with 10 bases in between. This CDR3 contains 12 residues. Here the CDR3 DNA reads TGTGCCAGCAGTTACGGACCCGGGCCCCAGCATTTT. It yields the protein CASSYGPGPQHF.

This clone was seen more than once but under ten times. The rearrangement uses TRBV19 and TRBJ2-7; 9 bases map to TRBD1. The CDR3 is 14 amino acids. Germline V gene lookup returns CDR1 LNHDA and CDR2 SQIVND (reference sequence). The CDR3 protein is CATQRGQGRNEQYF. CDR3 DNA sequence: TGTGCTACCCAGCGAGGACAGGGGAGGAACGAGCAGTACTTC. Full variable domain (missing parts from reference TRBV19 and TRBJ2-7): DGGITQSPKYLFRKEGQNVTLSCEQNLNHDAMYWYRQDPGQGLRLIYYSQIVNDFQKGDIAEGYSVSREKKESFPLTVTSAQKNPTAFYLCATQRGQGRNEQYFGPGTRLTVT.

This chain links TRBV7-2 with TRBJ1-1; no reliable D call. CDR1 and CDR2 (germline): SGHTA, FQGNSA. The ends were cut back, 5 bases at V and 3 bases at J, with 13 bases in the middle. The CDR3 is 14 amino acids. The CDR3 DNA reads TGTGCCAGCAGCCCAGGCGGGAGGTACACTGAAGCTTTCTTT. Translated, it gives CASSPGGRYTEAFF.

The rearrangement joins TRBV5-1 to TRBJ1-5, with D maybe TRBD1 (6 bases). This CDR3 contains 15 residues. Trimming cost V 4 bases and J 1 base, with 12 bases left between them. Germline V gene lookup returns CDR1 SGHRS and CDR2 YFSETQ. The CDR3 nucleotides read TGCGCCAGCAGCGAGGGACACCCAAGCAATCAGCCCCAGCATTTT. Amino acid sequence: CASSEGHPSNQPQHF. Combining the CDR3 with reference TRBV5-1 and TRBJ1-5 gives the whole variable domain KAGVTQTPRYLIKTRGQQVTLSCSPISGHRSVSWYQQTPGQGLQFLFEYFSETQRNKGNFPGRFSGRQFSNSRSEMNVSTLELGDSALYLCASSEGHPSNQPQHFGDGTRLSIL.

V and J are TRBV6-2 or TRBV6-3 and TRBJ2-2, with TRBD2 identical over 8 bases. Per the germline V gene, CDR1 is MNHEY and CDR2 is SVGEGT. There are 16 residues in the CDR3. V lost 6 bases, J lost 6 bases, and 12 bases stayed unmatched. Written as DNA, the CDR3 is TGTGCCAGCAGCCCCGGGATGCGGGGGGTCCCCGGGGAGCTGTTTTTT. Translation: CASSPGMRGVPGELFF.

The chain links TRBV19 to TRBJ1-2; D uncertain. The V end lost 10 bases, the J end lost 8 bases, and 20 bases lay between the germline ends. This CDR3 is built from 13 residues. Germline V CDR1 and CDR2: LNHDA, SQIVND (reference sequence). The CDR3 spells CATLPGRSGGYTF. The DNA for the CDR3 is TGTGCCACCCTTCCTGGCAGGTCGGGGGGCTACACCTTC.

The CDR3 spells CASSPRRTITGELFF. The DNA of the CDR3 is TGTGCCAGCAGCCCCCGACGAACTATCACCGGGGAGCTGTTTTTT. The J gene is TRBJ2-2, the V gene TRBV9; D gene uncertain. This CDR3 is built from 15 residues. Germline V gene sequence: CDR1 SGDLS, CDR2 YYNGEE. Between the trimmed V and J ends, which lost 4 bases and 4 bases, there was a span of 14 bases.

The gene calls are TRBV7-9 and TRBJ1-6; no clear D. Deletions cut 4 bases from V and 5 bases from J, with 9 bases between. CDR1 and CDR2 from the germline V gene are SEHNR and FQNEAQ (reference sequence). The CDR3 runs to 14 residues. CDR3 sequence reads: CASSSTVDNSPLHF. As DNA, the CDR3 is TGTGCCAGCAGCTCTACGGTGGATAATTCACCCCTCCACTTT.

The V call is TRBV6-5, the J call TRBJ2-7; TRBD2 agrees at 7 bases. Germline CDR1 and CDR2: MNHEY and SVGAGI. Trimming took 6 bases from V and 0 from J; bases not matched to a gene: 8. The CDR3 is 15 residues long. CDR3 DNA: TGTGCCAGCAGGGCCGAGGGCGGGAGCTCCTACGAGCAGTACTTC. This translates into CASRAEGGSSYEQYF.

This sequence joins TRBV3-1 (or the pseudogene TRBV3-2) and TRBJ2-7; a weak D match, TRBD2 (6 bases). There are 13 residues in the CDR3. The germline V and J ends were trimmed by 1 base and 6 bases, with 10 bases remaining between them. Per germline, CDR1 LGHDT and CDR2 YNNKEL (reference sequence). CDR3 coding DNA: TGTGCCAGCAGCCAAGTGGCGGGGATCGAGCAGTACTTC. As protein: CASSQVAGIEQYF.